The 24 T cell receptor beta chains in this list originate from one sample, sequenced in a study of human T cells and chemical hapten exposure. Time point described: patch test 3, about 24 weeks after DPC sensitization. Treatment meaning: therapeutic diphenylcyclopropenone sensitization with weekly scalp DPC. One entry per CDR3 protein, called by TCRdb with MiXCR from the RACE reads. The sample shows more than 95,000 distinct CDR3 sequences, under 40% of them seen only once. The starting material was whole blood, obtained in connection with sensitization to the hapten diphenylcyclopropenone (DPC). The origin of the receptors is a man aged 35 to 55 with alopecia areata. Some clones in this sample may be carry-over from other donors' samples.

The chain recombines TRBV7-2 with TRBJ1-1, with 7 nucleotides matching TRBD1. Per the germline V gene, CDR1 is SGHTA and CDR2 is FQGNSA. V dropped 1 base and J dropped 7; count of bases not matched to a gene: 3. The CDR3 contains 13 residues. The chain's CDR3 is CASSLVYRGEAFF. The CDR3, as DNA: TGTGCCAGCAGCTTAGTTTACAGGGGTGAAGCTTTCTTT.

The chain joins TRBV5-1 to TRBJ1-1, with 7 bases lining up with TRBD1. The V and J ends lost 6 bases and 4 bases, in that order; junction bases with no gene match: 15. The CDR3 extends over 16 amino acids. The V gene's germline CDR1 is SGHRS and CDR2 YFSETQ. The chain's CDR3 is CASTLGIQGGSTEAFF. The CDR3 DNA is TGCGCCAGCACCCTTGGAATTCAGGGGGGATCCACTGAAGCTTTCTTT.

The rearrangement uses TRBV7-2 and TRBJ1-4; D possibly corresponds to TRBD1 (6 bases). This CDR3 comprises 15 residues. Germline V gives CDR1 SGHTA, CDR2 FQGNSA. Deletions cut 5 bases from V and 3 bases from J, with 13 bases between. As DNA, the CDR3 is TGTGCCAGCAGCCTCGACAGGACCGCTAATGAAAAACTGTTTTTT. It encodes CASSLDRTANEKLFF.

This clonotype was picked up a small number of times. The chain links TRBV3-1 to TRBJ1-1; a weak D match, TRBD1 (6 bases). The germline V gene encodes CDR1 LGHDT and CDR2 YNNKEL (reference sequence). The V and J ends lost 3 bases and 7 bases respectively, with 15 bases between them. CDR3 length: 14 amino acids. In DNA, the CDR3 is TGTGCCAGCAGCCAGGACAGCCTGGGCGGTGAAGCTTTCTTT. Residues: CASSQDSLGGEAFF.

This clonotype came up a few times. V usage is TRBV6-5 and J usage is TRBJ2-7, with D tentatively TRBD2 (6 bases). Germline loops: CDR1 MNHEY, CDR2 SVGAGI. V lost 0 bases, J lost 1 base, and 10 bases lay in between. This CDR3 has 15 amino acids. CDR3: CASSYSPRGSYEQYF. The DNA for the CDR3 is TGTGCCAGCAGTTACTCGCCCCGGGGGTCCTACGAGCAGTACTTC.

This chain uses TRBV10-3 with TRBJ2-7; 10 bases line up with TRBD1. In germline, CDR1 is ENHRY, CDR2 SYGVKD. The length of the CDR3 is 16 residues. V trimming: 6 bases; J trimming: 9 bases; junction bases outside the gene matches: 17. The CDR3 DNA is TGTGCCATCAGGGGCGACCAGACAGGGGGCGGAAATGGGCAGTACGTC. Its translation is CAIRGDQTGGGNGQYV.

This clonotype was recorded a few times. DNA for the CDR3: TGTGCCAGCAGTCCAGGGCCGCGGAACGAGCAGTACTTC. This sequence encodes CASSPGPRNEQYF. The rearrangement joins TRBV27 to TRBJ2-7, with a tentative D call TRBD1 (5 bases). Trimming stripped 5 bases from V and 5 bases from J, with 13 bases between. CDR1 is MNHEY and CDR2 is SMNVEV in the germline V gene (reference sequence). The length of the CDR3 is 13 residues.

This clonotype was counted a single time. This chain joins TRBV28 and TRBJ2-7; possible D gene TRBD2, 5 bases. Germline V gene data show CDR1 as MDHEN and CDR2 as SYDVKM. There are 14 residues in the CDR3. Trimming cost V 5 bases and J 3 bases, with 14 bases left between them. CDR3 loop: CASSPSPSSYEQYF. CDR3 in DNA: TGTGCCAGCAGTCCTAGCCCCTCTAGCTACGAGCAGTACTTC.

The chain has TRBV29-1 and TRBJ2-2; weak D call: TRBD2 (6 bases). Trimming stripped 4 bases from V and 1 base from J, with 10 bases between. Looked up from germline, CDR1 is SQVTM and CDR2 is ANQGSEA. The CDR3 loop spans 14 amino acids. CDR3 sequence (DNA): TGCAGCGTTGGGGACTCCTGGAACACCGGGGAGCTGTTTTTT. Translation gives CSVGDSWNTGELFF.

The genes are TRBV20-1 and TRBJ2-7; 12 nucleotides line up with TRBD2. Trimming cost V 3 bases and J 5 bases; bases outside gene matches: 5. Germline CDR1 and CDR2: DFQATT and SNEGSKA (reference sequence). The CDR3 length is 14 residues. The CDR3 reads CSASSLAGGDEQYF. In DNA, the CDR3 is TGCAGTGCTAGTTCCCTAGCGGGAGGGGACGAGCAGTACTTC.

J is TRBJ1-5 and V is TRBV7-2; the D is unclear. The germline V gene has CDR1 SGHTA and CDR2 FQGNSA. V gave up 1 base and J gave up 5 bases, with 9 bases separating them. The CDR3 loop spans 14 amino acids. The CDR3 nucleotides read TGTGCCAGCAGCTTAGGGCGTGTATATCAGCCCCAGCATTTT. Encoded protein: CASSLGRVYQPQHF.

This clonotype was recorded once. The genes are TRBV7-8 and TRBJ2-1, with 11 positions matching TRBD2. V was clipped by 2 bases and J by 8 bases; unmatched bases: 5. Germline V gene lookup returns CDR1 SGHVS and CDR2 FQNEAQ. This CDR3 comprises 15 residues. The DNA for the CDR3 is TGTGCCAGCAGCTTACTAGCGGGAGGAGTAGATGAGCAGTTCTTC. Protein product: CASSLLAGGVDEQFF. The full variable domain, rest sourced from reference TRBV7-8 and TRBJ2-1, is GAGVSQSPRYKVAKRGQDVALRCDPISGHVSLFWYQQALGQGPEFLTYFQNEAQLDKSGLPSDRFFAERPEGSVSTLKIQRTQQEDSAVYLCASSLLAGGVDEQFFGPGTRLTVL.

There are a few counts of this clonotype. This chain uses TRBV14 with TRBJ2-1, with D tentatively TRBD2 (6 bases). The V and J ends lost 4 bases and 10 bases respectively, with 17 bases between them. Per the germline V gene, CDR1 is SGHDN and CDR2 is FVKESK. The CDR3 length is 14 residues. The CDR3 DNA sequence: TGTGCCAGCAGCCCCAACGTCCGGAGGGGAGAGCAGTTCTTC. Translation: CASSPNVRRGEQFF.

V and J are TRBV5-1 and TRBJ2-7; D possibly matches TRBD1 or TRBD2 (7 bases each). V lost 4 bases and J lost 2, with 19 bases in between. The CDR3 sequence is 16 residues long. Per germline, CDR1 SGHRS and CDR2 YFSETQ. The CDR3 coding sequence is TGCGCCAGCAGCAGAGGGGGGGGGACAGATACCTACGAGCAGTACTTC. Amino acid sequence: CASSRGGGTDTYEQYF.

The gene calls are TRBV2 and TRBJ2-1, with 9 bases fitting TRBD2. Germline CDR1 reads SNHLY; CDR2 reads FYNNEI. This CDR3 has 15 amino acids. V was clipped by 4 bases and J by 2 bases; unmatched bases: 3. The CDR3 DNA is TGTGCCAGCAGTGGACTAGCGGAGGCCTACAATGAGCAGTTCTTC. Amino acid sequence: CASSGLAEAYNEQFF.

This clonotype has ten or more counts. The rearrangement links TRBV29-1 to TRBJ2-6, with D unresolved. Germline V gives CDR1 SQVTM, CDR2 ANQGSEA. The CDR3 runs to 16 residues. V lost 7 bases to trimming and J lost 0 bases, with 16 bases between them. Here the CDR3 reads CSASLHPTSGANVLTF. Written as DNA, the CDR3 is TGCAGCGCCTCCCTACACCCGACCTCTGGGGCCAACGTCCTGACTTTC.

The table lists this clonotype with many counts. The CDR3 DNA follows: TGTGCCAGCAGTTTAACACAGGGGGCGCGGCAGTTCTTC. This sequence encodes CASSLTQGARQFF. V gene TRBV27 combines with J gene TRBJ2-1, with 9 positions matching TRBD1. CDR3 size: 13 residues. With V trimmed by 2 bases and J by 12 bases, 5 bases remained unmatched. Germline values: CDR1 MNHEY, CDR2 SMNVEV (reference sequence).

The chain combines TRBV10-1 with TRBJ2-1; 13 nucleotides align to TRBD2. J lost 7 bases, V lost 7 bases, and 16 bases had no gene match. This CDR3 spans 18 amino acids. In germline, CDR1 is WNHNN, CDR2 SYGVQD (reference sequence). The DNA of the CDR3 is TGCGCCAGCATTTGGACTAGCGGGAGAGGGCGTAGTTTGAATGAGCAGTTCTTC. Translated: CASIWTSGRGRSLNEQFF.

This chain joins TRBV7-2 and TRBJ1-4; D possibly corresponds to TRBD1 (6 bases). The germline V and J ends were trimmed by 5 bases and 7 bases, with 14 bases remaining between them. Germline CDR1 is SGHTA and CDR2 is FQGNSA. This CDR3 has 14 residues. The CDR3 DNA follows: TGTGCCAGCAGCCTTTTACAGGGTGCTGAAAAACTGTTTTTT. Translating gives CASSLLQGAEKLFF.

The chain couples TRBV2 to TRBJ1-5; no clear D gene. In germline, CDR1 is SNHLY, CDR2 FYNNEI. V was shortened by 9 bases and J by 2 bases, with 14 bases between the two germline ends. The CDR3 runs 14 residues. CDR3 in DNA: TGTGCCAGTTTAAGCCGGGAGGGCAATCAGCCCCAGCATTTT. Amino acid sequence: CASLSREGNQPQHF.

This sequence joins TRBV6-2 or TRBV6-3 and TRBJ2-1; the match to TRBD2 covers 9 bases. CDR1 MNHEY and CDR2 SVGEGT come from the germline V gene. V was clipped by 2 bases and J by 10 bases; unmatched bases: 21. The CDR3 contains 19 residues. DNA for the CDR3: TGTGCCAGCAGTTACACAAATCGGGGTAGGAGCGGGAGGATCCCCGAGCAGTTCTTC. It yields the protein CASSYTNRGRSGRIPEQFF.

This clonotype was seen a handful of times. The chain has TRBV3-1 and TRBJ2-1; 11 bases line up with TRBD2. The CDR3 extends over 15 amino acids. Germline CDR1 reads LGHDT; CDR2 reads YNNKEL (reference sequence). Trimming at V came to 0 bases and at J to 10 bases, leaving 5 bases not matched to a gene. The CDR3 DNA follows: TGTGCCAGCAGCCAAGACACTAGCGGGAGTGGAGAGCAGTTCTTC. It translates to CASSQDTSGSGEQFF.

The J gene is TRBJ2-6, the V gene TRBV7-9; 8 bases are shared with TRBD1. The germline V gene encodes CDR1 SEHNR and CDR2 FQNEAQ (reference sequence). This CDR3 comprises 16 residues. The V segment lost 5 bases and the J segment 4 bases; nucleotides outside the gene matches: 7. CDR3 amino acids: CASSATGGLGANVLTF. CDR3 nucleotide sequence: TGTGCCAGCAGCGCCACAGGGGGTTTAGGGGCCAACGTCCTGACTTTC.

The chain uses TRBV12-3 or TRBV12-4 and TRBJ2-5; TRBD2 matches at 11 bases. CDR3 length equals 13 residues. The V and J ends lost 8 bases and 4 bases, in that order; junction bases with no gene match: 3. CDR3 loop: CASVAGGGETQYF. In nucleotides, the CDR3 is TGTGCCAGCGTAGCGGGAGGGGGAGAGACCCAGTACTTC.